Listed here are 16 T cell receptor beta chains from one sample, sequenced in a study of blood T cell repertoires in COVID-19. Assay used: immunoSEQ multiplex PCR; TCRdb lists only in-frame clones, some missing. The sample holds around 300,000 clones, around 90% seen once. The specimen sequenced was PBMCs or T cells enriched from blood (not recorded which). The receptor source for this set is a woman between 18 and 29 years old with acute COVID-19.

V usage is TRBV21-1 and J usage is TRBJ1-4; the DNA was not used to check the table's D call, TRBD1. TRBV21-1 is designated a pseudogene. There are 18 residues in the CDR3. The CDR3 sequence: CASPKEPGQVTTNEKLFF. The CDR3 region has the DNA TGTGCCAGCCCTAAAGAACCGGGACAGGTGACAACTAATGAAAAACTGTTTTTT.

The gene calls are TRBV28 and TRBJ1-2; D may be TRBD1 (5 bases). The CDR3 contains 13 residues. CDR1 is MDHEN, CDR2 SYDVKM, per germline. V lost 7 bases and J 4 bases, leaving 13 bases between the germline ends. CDR3 in DNA: TGTGCCAGCACGACTGGGGGGGGCTATGGCTACACCTTC. Translating it yields CASTTGGGYGYTF.

V gene TRBV3-1 (or the pseudogene TRBV3-2) combines with J gene TRBJ2-2, with D maybe TRBD2 (6 bases). Trimming pared 8 bases from V and 6 bases from J, leaving 16 bases between. Germline V gene sequence: CDR1 LGHDT, CDR2 YNNKEL (reference sequence). The CDR3 covers 14 residues. This CDR3 is CASARLGGSGELFF. The CDR3 DNA sequence: TGTGCCAGCGCCCGACTAGGAGGTTCCGGGGAGCTGTTTTTT.

The chain has TRBV4-1 and TRBJ2-3; the match to TRBD2 covers 10 bases. The germline CDR1 and CDR2 sequences are MGHRA and YSYEKL. V gave up 3 bases and J gave up 7 bases; unmatched junction bases: 13. The CDR3 extends over 17 amino acids. The CDR3: CASSQGRAGGPFNTQYF. CDR3 coding DNA: TGCGCCAGCAGCCAGGGGAGAGCGGGAGGGCCCTTCAATACGCAGTATTTT.

J is TRBJ2-4 and V is TRBV3-1 (or the pseudogene TRBV3-2); 11 bases are a match to TRBD1. The germline V gene has CDR1 LGHDT and CDR2 YNNKEL (reference sequence). After removal of 3 bases from V and 14 bases from J, the junction contained 9 bases not matched to a gene. This CDR3 contains 14 residues. Here the CDR3 DNA reads TGTGCCAGCAGCCAGCCTGGGACAGGGGGAATCGAGTACTTC. This translates into CASSQPGTGGIEYF.

V usage is TRBV11-2 and J usage is TRBJ2-1, with 9 bases matching TRBD2. Germline CDR1 is SGHAT and CDR2 is FQNNGV. CDR3 length equals 15 residues. V shed 2 bases and J 9 bases; nucleotides not matched to a gene: 8. The CDR3 region has the DNA TGTGCCAGCAGCTTACTAGCGGGACCCCTGTTTGAGCAGTTCTTC. Encoded protein: CASSLLAGPLFEQFF.

J is TRBJ2-5 and V is TRBV7-8, with D possibly being TRBD2 (6 bases). There are 14 residues in the CDR3. Germline values: CDR1 SGHVS, CDR2 FQNEAQ. Trimming cost V 4 bases and J 4 bases, with 13 bases left between them. CDR3 nucleotide sequence: TGTGCCAGCAGCTCCCGCGGGGTTGGAGAGACCCAGTACTTC. This translates into CASSSRGVGETQYF.

The rearrangement joins TRBV7-3 to TRBJ2-1; 8 bases map to TRBD2. Trimming removed 8 bases from V and 2 bases from J; junction bases left unmatched: 5. The CDR3 loop spans 14 amino acids. Germline loops: CDR1 SGHTA, CDR2 FQGTGA. The CDR3 loop is CASGRAGAYNEQFF. In DNA, the CDR3 is TGTGCCAGCGGCCGAGCGGGAGCCTACAATGAGCAGTTCTTC.

The CDR3 region is CASTRTSPEETQYF. In nucleotides, the CDR3 is TGTGCCAGCACCAGGACATCACCCGAAGAGACCCAGTACTTC. The rearrangement uses TRBV6-5 and TRBJ2-5; tentatively, D is TRBD1 (5 bases). Trimming shortened V by 7 bases and J by 3 bases, and 15 bases separated the two germline ends. This CDR3 has 14 amino acids. CDR1 MNHEY and CDR2 SVGAGI come from the germline V gene.

The rearrangement joins TRBV30 to TRBJ2-3; a weak D match, TRBD1 (5 bases). Germline CDR1 GTSNPN, CDR2 SVGIG (reference sequence). Trimming pared 1 base from V and 2 bases from J, leaving 10 bases between. This CDR3 spans 14 amino acids. The CDR3 reads CAWSGAGPTDTQYF. CDR3 nucleotides: TGTGCCTGGAGTGGGGCAGGGCCCACAGATACGCAGTATTTT.

This clone was observed a handful of times. This chain uses TRBV27 with TRBJ2-7; 7 bases fit TRBD1. Germline CDR1 and CDR2: MNHEY and SMNVEV (reference sequence). J was trimmed by 3 bases and V by 5 bases; bases with no gene match: 1. This CDR3 region has 12 residues. CDR3 coding DNA: TGTGCCAGCAGTCGGGACAGCTACGAGCAGTACTTC. Its protein is CASSRDSYEQYF.

This chain uses TRBV28 with TRBJ2-5, with D hard to call. This CDR3 is built from 13 residues. Trimming shortened V by 6 bases and J by 5 bases, and 13 bases separated the two germline ends. The germline gives CDR1 MDHEN, CDR2 SYDVKM. The CDR3 region has the DNA TGTGCCAGCAGCCCGGAGTTCGGGGAGACCCAGTACTTC. It translates to CASSPEFGETQYF.

In this sample, this clone turned up a few times. The gene calls are TRBV19 and TRBJ2-1, with D possibly matching TRBD1 (7 bases). V was clipped by 7 bases and J by 2 bases, with 15 bases between them. The CDR3 covers 15 residues. CDR1 is LNHDA and CDR2 is SQIVND in the germline V gene (reference sequence). CDR3 bases: TGTGCCAGTAAGACCAGGGGGGAACCCTACAATGAGCAGTTCTTC. Its translation is CASKTRGEPYNEQFF.

This chain connects TRBV11-2 to TRBJ2-7; maybe TRBD1 (6 bases). This CDR3 has 14 residues. Germline CDR1 SGHAT, CDR2 FQNNGV. The germline V and J ends were trimmed by 2 bases and 3 bases, with 11 bases remaining between them. Here the CDR3 DNA reads TGTGCCAGCAGCTTATTTACAGGGTACTACGAGCAGTACTTC. It translates to CASSLFTGYYEQYF.

This chain joins TRBV7-3 and TRBJ2-3; D is perhaps TRBD2 (6 bases). The CDR3 loop spans 16 amino acids. Germline CDR1 SGHTA, CDR2 FQGTGA. Trimming left V 1 base short and J 4 bases short, with 15 bases between. CDR3: CASSLNSAGGADTQYF. In nucleotides, the CDR3 is TGTGCCAGCAGCTTAAACTCTGCAGGAGGGGCAGATACGCAGTATTTT. Combining the CDR3 with reference TRBV7-3 and TRBJ2-3 gives the whole variable domain GAGVSQTPSNKVTEKGKYVELRCDPISGHTALYWYRQSLGQGPEFLIYFQGTGAADDSGLPNDRFFAVRPEGSVSTLKIQRTERGDSAVYLCASSLNSAGGADTQYFGPGTRLTVL.

The rearrangement links TRBV4-1 to TRBJ1-4; tentative D call: TRBD1 (5 bases). The CDR3 runs 19 residues. The V end lost 0 bases, the J end lost 1 base, and 18 bases lay between the germline ends. Per the germline V gene, CDR1 is MGHRA and CDR2 is YSYEKL. CDR3 DNA sequence: TGCGCCAGCAGCCAAGAAGACCCGGGGTGGAGGGGAACTAATGAAAAACTGTTTTTT. This codes for CASSQEDPGWRGTNEKLFF.